The 24 T cell receptor beta chains below were found in one sample sequenced in a study of blood T cell repertoires in COVID-19. Here immunoSEQ multiplex PCR was the method, and the copy in TCRdb shows in-frame clones only, minus some. Of roughly 230,000 clones in the sample, roughly 84% were seen once. Material: peripheral blood. Receptors were obtained from a man between 45 and 60 years old with active or convalescent COVID-19.

The chain has TRBV4-2 and TRBJ1-5, with D possibly being TRBD1 (6 bases). Germline V CDR1 and CDR2: LGHNA, YNFKEQ. V lost 0 bases and J lost 2, with 14 bases in between. There are 17 residues in the CDR3. CDR3 sequence reads: CASSQDWGRGGNQPQHF. DNA for the CDR3: TGTGCCAGCAGCCAAGATTGGGGCAGGGGCGGCAATCAGCCCCAGCATTTT.

The V and J genes are TRBV2 and TRBJ1-5, with TRBD1 as a possible D gene (5 bases). CDR1 is SNHLY and CDR2 is FYNNEI in the germline V gene. CDR3 length: 14 amino acids. Trimming pared 4 bases from V and 7 bases from J, leaving 14 bases between. The CDR3 loop is CASSVRQGGQPQHF. In DNA, the CDR3 is TGTGCCAGCAGTGTTCGGCAGGGCGGACAGCCCCAGCATTTT.

J is TRBJ2-1 and V is TRBV6-5; the D gene is possibly TRBD2 (5 bases). This CDR3 is built from 14 residues. CDR1 is MNHEY and CDR2 is SVGAGI in the germline V gene. V shed 7 bases and J shed 3 bases, with 13 bases lying between them. The CDR3 protein is CASTKRGIYNEQFF. The CDR3 DNA reads TGTGCCAGCACCAAGAGAGGGATCTACAATGAGCAGTTCTTC.

The chain is built from TRBV28 and TRBJ1-3, with TRBD1 identical over 11 bases. The ends lost 2 bases at V and 7 bases at J; junction bases unmatched: 13. Germline V gene data show CDR1 as MDHEN and CDR2 as SYDVKM. The CDR3 runs to 18 residues. For the CDR3, the DNA is TGTGCCAGCAGTTTAGGGGCCCCCGGGACAGGGGGTTCGAACACCATATATTTT. This encodes CASSLGAPGTGGSNTIYF.

The chain carries TRBV5-8 and TRBJ1-6; 8 bases line up with TRBD1. Germline V gene data show CDR1 as SGHTS and CDR2 as YDEGEE. CDR3 size: 15 residues. Trimming took 4 bases from V and 8 from J; bases not matched to a gene: 8. The CDR3 DNA is TGTGCCAGCAGCGGGGGGACAGGTCTTTATTCACCCCTCCACTTT. Its protein product is CASSGGTGLYSPLHF.

V is TRBV5-6 and J is TRBJ2-3, with D possibly matching TRBD2 (5 bases). Deletions cut 4 bases from V and 4 bases from J, with 10 bases between. This CDR3 comprises 13 residues. Germline CDR1 SGHDT, CDR2 YYEEEE. The DNA for the CDR3 is TGTGCCAGCAGCCCTGGGAGCTCAGATACGCAGTATTTT. It codes for CASSPGSSDTQYF.

The chain couples TRBV6-5 to TRBJ2-7; 8 bases are shared with TRBD2. The CDR3 runs to 16 residues. The germline V gene encodes CDR1 MNHEY and CDR2 SVGAGI. J gave up 7 bases and V 0 bases, and 11 bases lay outside the gene matches. The CDR3 sequence: CASSYSGGAGAGEQYF. Here the CDR3 DNA reads TGTGCCAGCAGTTACTCGGGGGGAGCGGGGGCAGGGGAGCAGTACTTC.

The rearrangement links TRBV28 to TRBJ2-2, with D perhaps matching TRBD2 (5 bases). V lost 8 bases to trimming and J lost 8 bases, with 15 bases between them. The CDR3 has 13 amino acids. The germline gives CDR1 MDHEN, CDR2 SYDVKM. The CDR3 loop reads CASCGRVSGELFF. The CDR3 nucleotides are TGTGCCAGCTGCGGGCGGGTATCAGGGGAGCTGTTTTTT.

As to this clone: The same CDR3 also results from other DNA sequences found in this sample. V and J are TRBV19 and TRBJ2-7, with TRBD1 identical over 8 bases. Per germline, CDR1 LNHDA and CDR2 SQIVND (reference sequence). With V trimmed by 6 bases and J by 7 bases, 11 bases remained unmatched. This CDR3 is 14 amino acids long. The CDR3 region has the DNA TGTGCCAGTAGCAATGGAGGACAGGGATTTGAGCAGTACTTC. Protein sequence: CASSNGGQGFEQYF.

The chain recombines TRBV2 with TRBJ1-6; D might be TRBD1 (5 bases). V dropped 1 base and J dropped 6 bases, with 16 bases sitting between them. CDR3 length equals 17 residues. Germline assignment: CDR1 SNHLY and CDR2 FYNNEI. The CDR3 DNA is TGTGCCAGCAGTGAAGAGGGCCAGGGTGGGCTTAATTCACCCCTCCACTTT. It specifies CASSEEGQGGLNSPLHF.

The chain joins TRBV18 to TRBJ2-3; TRBD1 matches at 10 bases. Per germline, CDR1 KGHSH and CDR2 LQKENI. This CDR3 is 15 amino acids long. The V segment lost 6 bases and the J segment 3 bases; nucleotides outside the gene matches: 6. The CDR3 nucleotides read TGTGCCAGCTCCCCCGGGACAGGGGAAACAGATACGCAGTATTTT. Translated: CASSPGTGETDTQYF.

The chain is built from TRBV11-3 and TRBJ1-1; D is uncertain. The ends were cut back, 5 bases at V and 1 base at J, with 8 bases in the middle. Germline lookup yields CDR1 SGHNT and CDR2 YENEEA. The CDR3 runs 13 residues. CDR3 sequence: CASSLLRNTEAFF. In DNA form, the CDR3 reads TGTGCCAGCAGCCTACTTCGGAACACTGAAGCTTTCTTT.

The CDR3 nucleotides are TGTGCCAGCAGCCCCCTTAGAGGGCTGGGCAATCAGCCCCAGCATTTT. Translated: CASSPLRGLGNQPQHF. The chain employs TRBV5-8 and TRBJ1-5, with unresolved D. Per germline, CDR1 SGHTS and CDR2 YDEGEE. This CDR3 has 16 amino acids. V was cut by 4 bases and J by 2 bases, with 16 bases left in between.

The chain carries TRBV7-8 and TRBJ1-2; weak D call: TRBD1 (5 bases). The germline gives CDR1 SGHVS, CDR2 FQNEAQ. CDR3 length: 14 residues. Trimming pared 2 bases from V and 6 bases from J, leaving 13 bases between. The CDR3 is CASSLIRVGHGYTF. The CDR3 bases are TGTGCCAGCAGCTTAATCAGGGTTGGTCATGGCTACACCTTC.

V is TRBV19 and J is TRBJ2-4; D might be TRBD1 (6 bases). The V gene lost 2 bases and the J gene lost 0 bases, with 8 bases spanning the gap. This CDR3 region has 15 residues. CDR1 is LNHDA, CDR2 SQIVND, per germline (reference sequence). The CDR3 reads CASSIPTGAKNIQYF. In DNA, the CDR3 is TGTGCCAGTAGTATACCGACAGGAGCCAAAAACATTCAGTACTTC.

In nucleotides, the CDR3 is TGTGCCTGGGACAGGGGGCTGGGCTATGGCTACACCTTC. It specifies CAWDRGLGYGYTF. V is TRBV30 and J is TRBJ1-2; TRBD1 aligns across 10 bases. CDR1 is GTSNPN and CDR2 is SVGIG in the germline V gene (reference sequence). This CDR3 comprises 13 residues. Trimming at V came to 5 bases and at J to 4 bases, leaving 4 bases not matched to a gene.

The genes are TRBV9 and TRBJ2-7; D unclear. The CDR3 consists of 16 residues. Trimming removed 4 bases at V and 4 bases at J, with 21 bases between. From germline, CDR1 is SGDLS and CDR2 YYNGEE. The CDR3 here is CASSKKAGFSPYEQYF. As DNA, the CDR3 is TGTGCCAGCAGCAAAAAAGCAGGTTTTTCCCCTTACGAGCAGTACTTC.

V usage is TRBV7-3 and J usage is TRBJ1-5; the match to TRBD1 covers 8 bases. V lost 2 bases and J lost 1; bases outside the gene matches: 10. The CDR3 extends over 18 amino acids. The germline CDR1 and CDR2 sequences are SGHTA and FQGTGA. CDR3 sequence: CASSLDRGEGKSNQPQHF. The CDR3 DNA reads TGTGCCAGCAGCTTAGACAGGGGAGAGGGGAAAAGCAATCAGCCCCAGCATTTT.

CDR3 protein: CASSPSGTDTQYF. In nucleotides, the CDR3 is TGTGCCAGCTCACCATCGGGCACAGATACGCAGTATTTT. The chain links TRBV18 to TRBJ2-3; no clear D. V lost 2 bases, J lost 1 base, and 4 bases lay in between. The germline V gene encodes CDR1 KGHSH and CDR2 LQKENI. The CDR3 is 13 amino acids.

The J gene is TRBJ1-4, the V gene TRBV19; TRBD1 is a possible D gene (5 bases). The CDR3 totals 15 residues. Trimming left V 5 bases short and J 5 bases short, with 15 bases between. Germline CDR1 is LNHDA and CDR2 is SQIVND (reference sequence). The CDR3: CASSPYGGLNEKLFF. The CDR3 DNA is TGTGCCAGTAGTCCTTACGGGGGATTAAATGAAAAACTGTTTTTT.

This chain uses TRBV11-2 with TRBJ1-3, with D hard to call. Per germline, CDR1 SGHAT and CDR2 FQNNGV. The CDR3 spans 15 residues. V lost 5 bases to trimming and J lost 2 bases, with 13 bases between them. CDR3 sequence: CASSPGRTAGNTIYF. CDR3 nucleotides: TGTGCCAGCAGCCCTGGGAGGACGGCTGGAAACACCATATATTTT.

The chain is built from TRBV15 and TRBJ2-3, with TRBD2 as a possible D gene (7 bases). Germline V gene data show CDR1 as LNHNV and CDR2 as YYDKDF (reference sequence). The CDR3 consists of 14 residues. V lost 8 bases and J 2 bases, leaving 14 bases between the germline ends. Here the CDR3 DNA reads TGTGCCACCTCGGCGGGGGCCCACACAGATACGCAGTATTTT. Translated, it gives CATSAGAHTDTQYF.

This clone was seen a handful of times. This rearrangement joins TRBV6-5 to TRBJ2-3, with 9 bases aligning to TRBD2. This CDR3 spans 15 amino acids. V shed 0 bases, J shed 9 bases, and the junction held 7 bases outside the gene matches. CDR1 and CDR2 (germline): MNHEY, SVGAGI. CDR3 amino acids: CASSYSPAGGPTQYF. The CDR3 DNA reads TGTGCCAGCAGTTACTCTCCCGCGGGGGGGCCGACGCAGTATTTT.

This clone was recorded once. The rearrangement uses TRBV5-3 and TRBJ1-4; 7 positions agree with TRBD1. TRBV5-3 is filed as an ORF, its function uncertain. This CDR3 has 17 amino acids. Trimming cost V 4 bases and J 0 bases; bases outside gene matches: 9. CDR3 in amino acids: CARSPTGRLTTNEKLFF. The CDR3 DNA is TGTGCCAGAAGCCCGACAGGGAGACTTACAACTAATGAAAAACTGTTTTTT.